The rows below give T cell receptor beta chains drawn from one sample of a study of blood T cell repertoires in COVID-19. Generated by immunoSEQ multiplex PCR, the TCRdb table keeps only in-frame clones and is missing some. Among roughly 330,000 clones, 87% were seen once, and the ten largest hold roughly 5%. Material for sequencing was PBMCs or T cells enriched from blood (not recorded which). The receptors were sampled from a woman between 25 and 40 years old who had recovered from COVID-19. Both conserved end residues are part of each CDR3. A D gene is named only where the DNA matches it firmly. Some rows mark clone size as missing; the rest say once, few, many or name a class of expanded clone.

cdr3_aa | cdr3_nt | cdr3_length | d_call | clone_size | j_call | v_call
CASSLGQGAQETQYF | TGCGCCAGCAGCTTAGGCCAGGGGGCTCAAGAGACCCAGTACTTC | 15 | TRBD1 | NA | TRBJ2-5 | TRBV5-1
CATGTAGNTEAFF | TGTGCCACCGGGACAGCGGGGAACACTGAAGCTTTCTTT | 13 | TRBD1 | NA | TRBJ1-1 | TRBV19
CASSQGGDHYEQYF | TGTGCCAGCAGCCAAGGGGGGGACCACTACGAGCAGTACTTC | 14 | NA | few | TRBJ2-7 | TRBV4-2
CASSLRTSGDEQFF | TGTGCCAGCAGCTTAAGAACTAGCGGGGATGAGCAGTTCTTC | 14 | TRBD2 | NA | TRBJ2-1 | TRBV13
CSVDGQGGGEKLFF | TGCAGCGTTGACGGACAGGGTGGGGGTGAAAAACTGTTTTTT | 14 | TRBD1 | NA | TRBJ1-4 | TRBV29-1
CASSEQGAGQPQHF | TGTGCCAGCAGTGAACAGGGGGCAGGGCAGCCCCAGCATTTT | 14 | TRBD1 | NA | TRBJ1-5 | TRBV6-1
CSAIPGDTQYF | TGCAGTGCTATTCCGGGAGATACGCAGTATTTT | 11 | NA | NA | TRBJ2-3 | TRBV20-1
CATSREGERSFVYGYTF | TGTGCCACCAGCAGAGAGGGCGAGAGATCGTTCGTCTATGGCTACACCTTC | 17 | NA | NA | TRBJ1-2 | TRBV15
CASSHVGGTEAFF | TGTGCCAGCAGCCACGTGGGGGGGACTGAAGCTTTCTTT | 13 | NA | NA | TRBJ1-1 | TRBV11-2
CASSEARQGSYGYTF | TGTGCCAGCAGTGAAGCGAGGCAGGGGTCCTATGGCTACACCTTC | 15 | NA | NA | TRBJ1-2 | TRBV2
CASSGQSNQPQHF | TGTGCCAGCAGCGGACAGAGCAATCAGCCCCAGCATTTT | 13 | NA | NA | TRBJ1-5 | TRBV12-3/TRBV12-4
CAITGQALREQYF | TGTGCCATTACGGGACAGGCCCTACGAGAGCAGTACTTC | 13 | TRBD1 | NA | TRBJ2-7 | TRBV2
CASSLVWDSEREQYF | TGTGCCAGCAGCTTAGTCTGGGACAGCGAACGCGAGCAGTACTTC | 15 | TRBD1 | NA | TRBJ2-7 | TRBV11-2
CASSRDRGVSGELFF | TGTGCCAGCAGCCGGGACAGGGGTGTTTCCGGGGAGCTGTTTTTT | 15 | TRBD1 | NA | TRBJ2-2 | TRBV5-4
CASSTGQGRGNTEAFF | TGTGCCAGCAGCACGGGACAGGGAAGGGGGAACACTGAAGCTTTCTTT | 16 | TRBD1 | NA | TRBJ1-1 | TRBV11-2
CASSLMVGSRNTIYF | TGCGCCAGCAGCCTCATGGTCGGGAGCAGAAACACCATATATTTT | 15 | NA | NA | TRBJ1-3 | TRBV4-1
CASSYNRGNTEAFF | TGTGCCAGCAGTTACAACAGGGGTAACACTGAAGCTTTCTTT | 14 | TRBD1 | NA | TRBJ1-1 | TRBV6-5
CASKGHPNEKLFF | TGTGCCAGTAAAGGACACCCTAATGAAAAACTGTTTTTT | 13 | NA | NA | TRBJ1-4 | TRBV19
CASSSLGRDWQYGYTF | TGTGCCAGCAGTTCGCTAGGGAGGGACTGGCAGTATGGCTACACCTTC | 16 | NA | NA | TRBJ1-2 | TRBV27
CASSSGQGLTFF | TGCGCCAGCAGCTCCGGACAGGGCTTAACTTTCTTT | 12 | TRBD1 | few | TRBJ1-1 | TRBV5-1
CASSPLSGGAYEQYF | TGTGCCAGCAGCCCACTTAGCGGGGGGGCCTACGAGCAGTACTTC | 15 | TRBD2 | NA | TRBJ2-7 | TRBV7-2
CASSQSGTDTQYF | TGTGCCAGCAGCCAGTCCGGCACAGATACGCAGTATTTT | 13 | NA | NA | TRBJ2-3 | TRBV3-1/TRBV3-2
CASSLEVGRAYEQYF | TGTGCCAGCAGCTTAGAAGTCGGCAGGGCCTACGAGCAGTACTTC | 15 | NA | NA | TRBJ2-7 | TRBV7-6
CASMVGTGGETQYF | TGTGCCAGCATGGTCGGGACAGGGGGCGAGACCCAGTACTTC | 14 | TRBD1 | NA | TRBJ2-5 | TRBV6-5
CASRITGGLQVSGANVLTF | TGTGCCAGCAGAATAACGGGAGGGTTGCAGGTCTCCGGGGCCAACGTCCTGACTTTC | 19 | TRBD2 | NA | TRBJ2-6 | TRBV7-8
CASSFPGGRLGGYTF | TGTGCCAGCAGCTTCCCGGGGGGCCGTCTCGGAGGCTACACCTTC | 15 | NA | NA | TRBJ1-2 | TRBV7-9
CAISERTGWPTEAFF | TGTGCCATCAGTGAAAGGACAGGGTGGCCCACTGAAGCTTTCTTT | 15 | TRBD1 | NA | TRBJ1-1 | TRBV10-3
CAISGLAGVGGNEQFF | TGTGCCATCAGTGGACTAGCGGGGGTGGGCGGCAATGAGCAGTTCTTC | 16 | TRBD2 | NA | TRBJ2-1 | TRBV10-3
CASRAKLGVSQPQHF | TGTGCCAGCAGGGCAAAATTAGGGGTTTCCCAGCCCCAGCATTTT | 15 | NA | NA | TRBJ1-5 | TRBV2
CASTDDRGNQPQHF | TGTGCCAGCACCGACGACAGGGGCAATCAGCCCCAGCATTTT | 14 | TRBD1 | NA | TRBJ1-5 | TRBV2
CASSNEISSGNTIYF | TGCGCCAGCAGCAACGAAATTAGCTCTGGAAACACCATATATTTT | 15 | NA | NA | TRBJ1-3 | TRBV5-1
CASSLSGYEQYF | TGTGCCAGCAGCTTATCAGGGTACGAGCAGTACTTC | 12 | NA | NA | TRBJ2-7 | TRBV7-9
CASSQFSRSSRETQYF | TGTGCCAGCAGCCAATTTTCTCGGTCTAGTCGGGAGACCCAGTACTTC | 16 | NA | NA | TRBJ2-5 | TRBV7-6
CASSFSGSLSSGNTIYF | TGTGCCAGCAGCTTCTCGGGTTCTCTAAGCTCTGGAAACACCATATATTTT | 17 | NA | NA | TRBJ1-3 | TRBV5-5
CASSQQGGNTIYF | TGCGCCAGCAGCCAACAGGGGGGAAACACCATATATTTT | 13 | NA | once | TRBJ1-3 | TRBV4-3
CASSINSYNEQFF | TGTGCCAGTAGTATTAACTCGTACAATGAGCAGTTCTTC | 13 | NA | once | TRBJ2-1 | TRBV19
CASSLAGEGETQYF | TGTGCCAGCAGTTTAGCAGGGGAGGGAGAGACCCAGTACTTC | 14 | NA | NA | TRBJ2-5 | TRBV28
CASRGLGAQDFTGELFF | TGTGCCAGCAGGGGGTTGGGGGCCCAAGACTTCACCGGGGAGCTGTTTTTT | 17 | TRBD1 | NA | TRBJ2-2 | TRBV19
CSVVGGGAAAANEQYF | TGCAGCGTTGTAGGCGGGGGGGCCGCCGCCGCCAACGAGCAGTACTTC | 16 | TRBD2 | NA | TRBJ2-7 | TRBV29-1
CASSEGTGGILRPLYGYTF | TGTGCCAGCAGTGAAGGGACAGGGGGAATACTCCGTCCGCTCTATGGCTACACCTTC | 19 | TRBD1 | NA | TRBJ1-2 | TRBV6-1
CASSVDPSGALAKNIQYF | TGTGCCAGCAGCGTAGATCCTAGCGGGGCGCTAGCCAAAAACATTCAGTACTTC | 18 | TRBD2 | NA | TRBJ2-4 | TRBV9
CASSLNSFTEAFF | TGTGCCAGCAGCTTGAACAGCTTCACTGAAGCTTTCTTT | 13 | NA | once | TRBJ1-1 | TRBV5-6